One and the same sample provided the 6 T cell receptor beta chains below, sequenced in a study of shared clonotypes between healthy human individuals. Assay used: immunoSEQ multiplex PCR; TCRdb lists only in-frame clones, some missing. The sample includes roughly 1,100,000 clones, roughly 75% of them seen just once. Material: memory CD4+ T cells sorted from blood. Regarding subset: CD45RA-negative fraction. Every receptor here comes from a young man in good health.

The chain employs TRBV6-6 and TRBJ2-7; D might be TRBD1 or TRBD2, each matching 5 bases. The CDR3 covers 12 residues. The V end lost 5 bases, the J end lost 1 base, and 6 bases lay between the germline ends. Germline V lookup: CDR1 MNHNY, CDR2 SVGAGI (reference sequence). CDR3 sequence: CASSEGSYEQYF. CDR3 DNA: TGTGCCAGCAGTGAGGGGTCCTACGAGCAGTACTTC.

The chain is built from TRBV28 and TRBJ2-6; possibly TRBD1 for D (6 bases). CDR1 and CDR2 (germline): MDHEN, SYDVKM. The CDR3 consists of 16 residues. V lost 4 bases and J lost 6, with 16 bases in between. CDR3 DNA: TGTGCCAGCAGTTCATCCCCCGGGACAACGGCCAACGTCCTGACTTTC. It specifies CASSSSPGTTANVLTF.

The chain recombines TRBV28 with TRBJ2-3; D possibly corresponds to TRBD1 (6 bases). Deletions cut 3 bases from V and 5 bases from J, with 12 bases between. Germline assignment: CDR1 MDHEN and CDR2 SYDVKM. This CDR3 has 14 residues. The CDR3 loop is CASSLMGAGDTQYF. CDR3 nucleotides: TGTGCCAGCAGTTTGATGGGGGCCGGAGATACGCAGTATTTT.

V gene TRBV11-2 combines with J gene TRBJ2-1, with D unresolved. CDR1 and CDR2 from the germline V gene are SGHAT and FQNNGV. The CDR3 has 15 amino acids. Trimming took off 4 bases at V and 4 bases at J, with 14 bases between the two ends. The CDR3 protein is CASSYTPDPYNEQFF. The CDR3 coding sequence is TGTGCCAGCAGCTACACCCCAGACCCTTACAATGAGCAGTTCTTC.

This clone appeared once. The rearrangement links TRBV29-1 to TRBJ2-5; D is unclear. CDR3 length: 12 residues. V gave up 5 bases and J gave up 0 bases, with 7 bases separating them. Per germline, CDR1 SQVTM and CDR2 ANQGSEA. The CDR3 DNA reads as TGCAGCGTTCTGGAGCACCAAGAGACCCAGTACTTC. Protein: CSVLEHQETQYF.

A remark on this clone: This sample includes further DNA sequences coding for the same CDR3. This chain uses TRBV30 with TRBJ2-1; 7 positions agree with TRBD2. V lost 1 base and J lost 3; bases outside the gene matches: 6. Germline CDR1 is GTSNPN and CDR2 is SVGIG (reference sequence). This CDR3 is 15 amino acids long. CDR3 DNA: TGTGCCTGGAGTGGAGGACTAGGCCGCTACAATGAGCAGTTCTTC. This gives the protein CAWSGGLGRYNEQFF.